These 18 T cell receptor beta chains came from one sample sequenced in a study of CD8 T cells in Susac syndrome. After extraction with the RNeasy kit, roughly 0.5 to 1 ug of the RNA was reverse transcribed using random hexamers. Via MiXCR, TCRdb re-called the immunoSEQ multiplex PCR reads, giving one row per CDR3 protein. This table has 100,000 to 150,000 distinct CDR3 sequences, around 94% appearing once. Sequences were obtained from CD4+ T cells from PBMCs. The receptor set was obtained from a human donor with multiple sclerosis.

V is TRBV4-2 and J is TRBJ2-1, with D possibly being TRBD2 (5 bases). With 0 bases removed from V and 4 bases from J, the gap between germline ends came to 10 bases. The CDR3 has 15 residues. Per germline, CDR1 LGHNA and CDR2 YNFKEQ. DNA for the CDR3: TGTGCCAGCAGCCAAGATCGGACTGATTACAATGAGCAGTTCTTC. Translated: CASSQDRTDYNEQFF.

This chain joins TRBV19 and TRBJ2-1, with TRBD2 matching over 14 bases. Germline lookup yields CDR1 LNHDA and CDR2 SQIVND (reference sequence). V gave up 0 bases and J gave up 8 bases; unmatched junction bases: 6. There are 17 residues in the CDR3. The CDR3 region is CASSIEGLAGVRHEQFF. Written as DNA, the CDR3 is TGTGCCAGTAGTATAGAGGGACTAGCGGGAGTACGACATGAGCAGTTCTTC.

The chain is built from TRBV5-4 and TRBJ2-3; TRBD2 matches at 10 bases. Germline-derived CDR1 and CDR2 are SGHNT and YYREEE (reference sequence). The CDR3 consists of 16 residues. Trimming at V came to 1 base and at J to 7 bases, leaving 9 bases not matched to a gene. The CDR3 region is CASSLMTSGFGYTQYF. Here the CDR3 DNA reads TGTGCCAGCAGCTTGATGACTAGCGGGTTCGGTTATACGCAGTATTTT.

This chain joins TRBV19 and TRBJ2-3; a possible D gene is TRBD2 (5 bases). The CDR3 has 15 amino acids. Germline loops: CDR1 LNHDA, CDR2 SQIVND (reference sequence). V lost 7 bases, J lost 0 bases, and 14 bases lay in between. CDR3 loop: CASISGSTSTDTQYF. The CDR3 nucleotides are TGTGCCAGTATCAGCGGATCCACTAGCACAGATACGCAGTATTTT.

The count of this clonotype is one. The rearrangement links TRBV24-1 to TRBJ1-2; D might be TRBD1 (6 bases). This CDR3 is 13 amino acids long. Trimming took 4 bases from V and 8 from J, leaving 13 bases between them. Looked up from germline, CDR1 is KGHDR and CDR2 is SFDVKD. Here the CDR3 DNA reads TGTGCCACCAGTGAAACAGGGTCGGACGGCTACACCTTC. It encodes CATSETGSDGYTF.

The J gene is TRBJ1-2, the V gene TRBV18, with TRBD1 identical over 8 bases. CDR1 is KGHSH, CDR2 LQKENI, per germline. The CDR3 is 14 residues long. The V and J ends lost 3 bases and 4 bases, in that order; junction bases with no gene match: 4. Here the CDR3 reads CASSPLGQGYGYTF. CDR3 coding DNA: TGTGCCAGCTCACCCCTCGGACAGGGCTATGGCTACACCTTC.

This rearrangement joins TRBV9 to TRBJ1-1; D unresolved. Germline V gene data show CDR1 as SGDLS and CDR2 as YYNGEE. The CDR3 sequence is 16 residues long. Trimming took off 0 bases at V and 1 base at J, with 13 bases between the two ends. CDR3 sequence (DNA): TGTGCCAGCAGCGTAGGGCCCGCTACAAGGAACACTGAAGCTTTCTTT. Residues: CASSVGPATRNTEAFF.

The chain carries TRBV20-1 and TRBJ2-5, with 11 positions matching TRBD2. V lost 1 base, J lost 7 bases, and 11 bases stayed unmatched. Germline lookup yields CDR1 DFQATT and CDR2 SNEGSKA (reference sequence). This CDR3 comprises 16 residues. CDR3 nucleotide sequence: TGCAGTGCTAGAGGGGATTCTAGCGGGGGGCGTGTGACCCAGTACTTC. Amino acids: CSARGDSSGGRVTQYF.

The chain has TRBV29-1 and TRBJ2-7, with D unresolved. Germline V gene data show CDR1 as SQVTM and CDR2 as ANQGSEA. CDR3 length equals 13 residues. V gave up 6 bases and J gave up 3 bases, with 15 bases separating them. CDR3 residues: CSVLILTDYEQYF. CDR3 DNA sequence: TGCAGCGTCCTAATCTTGACCGACTACGAGCAGTACTTC.

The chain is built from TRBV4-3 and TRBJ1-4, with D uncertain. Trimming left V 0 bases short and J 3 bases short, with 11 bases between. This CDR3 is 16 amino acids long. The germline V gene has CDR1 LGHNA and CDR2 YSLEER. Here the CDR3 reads CASSQDSAVPNEKLFF. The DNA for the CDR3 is TGCGCCAGCAGCCAAGATTCGGCAGTACCTAATGAAAAACTGTTTTTT.

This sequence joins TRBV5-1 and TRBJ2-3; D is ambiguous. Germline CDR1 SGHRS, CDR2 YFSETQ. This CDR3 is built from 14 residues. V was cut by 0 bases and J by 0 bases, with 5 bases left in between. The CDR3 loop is CASSLGVSTDTQYF. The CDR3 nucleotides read TGCGCCAGCAGCTTGGGGGTCAGCACAGATACGCAGTATTTT.

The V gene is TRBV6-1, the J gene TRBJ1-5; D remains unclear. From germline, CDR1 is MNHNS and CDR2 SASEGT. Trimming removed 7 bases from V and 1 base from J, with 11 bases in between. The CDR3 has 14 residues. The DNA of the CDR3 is TGTGCCAGCAAGGGCGAGAGGAGCAATCAGCCCCAGCATTTT. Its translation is CASKGERSNQPQHF.

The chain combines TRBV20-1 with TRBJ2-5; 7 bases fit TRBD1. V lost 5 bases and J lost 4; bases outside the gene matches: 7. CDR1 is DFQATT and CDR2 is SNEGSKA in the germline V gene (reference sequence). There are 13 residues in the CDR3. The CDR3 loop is CSAHPTGRETQYF. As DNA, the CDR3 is TGCAGTGCTCACCCGACAGGGAGAGAGACCCAGTACTTC.

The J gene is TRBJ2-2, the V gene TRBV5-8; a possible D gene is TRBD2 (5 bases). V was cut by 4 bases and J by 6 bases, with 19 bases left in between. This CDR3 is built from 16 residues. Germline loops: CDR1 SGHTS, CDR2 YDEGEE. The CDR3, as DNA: TGTGCCAGCAGCGGTACACCGGCATTTAGCGCCGGGGAGCTGTTTTTT. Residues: CASSGTPAFSAGELFF.

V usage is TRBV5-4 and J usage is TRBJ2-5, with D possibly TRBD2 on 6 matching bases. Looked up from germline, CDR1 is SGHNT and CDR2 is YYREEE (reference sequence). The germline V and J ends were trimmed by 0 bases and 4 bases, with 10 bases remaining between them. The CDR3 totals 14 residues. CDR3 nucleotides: TGTGCCAGCAGCTTGGAGGCGGGGTCAGAGACCCAGTACTTC. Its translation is CASSLEAGSETQYF.

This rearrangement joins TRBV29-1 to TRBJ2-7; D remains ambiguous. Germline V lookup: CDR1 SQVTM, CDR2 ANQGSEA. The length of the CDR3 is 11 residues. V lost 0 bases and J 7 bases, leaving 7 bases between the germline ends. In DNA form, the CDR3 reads TGCAGCGTTGAAGATCTTCGTGAGCAGTACTTC. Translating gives CSVEDLREQYF.

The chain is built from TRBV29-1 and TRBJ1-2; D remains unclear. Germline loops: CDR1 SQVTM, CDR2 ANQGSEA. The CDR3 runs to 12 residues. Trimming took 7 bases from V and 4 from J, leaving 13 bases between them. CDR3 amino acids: CSALRARYGYTF. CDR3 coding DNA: TGCAGCGCTCTTAGGGCTCGCTATGGCTACACCTTC. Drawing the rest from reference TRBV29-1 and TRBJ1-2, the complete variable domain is SAVISQKPSRDICQRGTSLTIQCQVDSQVTMMFWYRQQPGQSLTLIATANQGSEATYESGFVIDKFPISRPNLTFSTLTVSNMSPEDSSIYLCSALRARYGYTFGSGTRLTVV.

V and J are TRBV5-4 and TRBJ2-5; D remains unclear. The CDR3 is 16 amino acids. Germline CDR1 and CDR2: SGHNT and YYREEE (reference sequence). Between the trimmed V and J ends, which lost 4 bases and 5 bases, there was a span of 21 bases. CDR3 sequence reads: CASSLGSTPSWETQYF. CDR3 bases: TGTGCCAGCAGCCTGGGATCCACTCCTAGTTGGGAGACCCAGTACTTC.